The 10 T cell receptor beta chains below were found in one sample sequenced in a study of T cell responses to AZD1222 COVID-19 vaccine. Profiled with immunoSEQ multiplex PCR; TCRdb holds only in-frame clones, not every one. The repertoire holds roughly 160,000 clones, with around 92% as singletons. This sample comprised peripheral blood, obtained 28 days after the second AZD1222 dose. The source is an adult who received the AZD1222 COVID-19 vaccine.

The genes are TRBV5-1 and TRBJ1-3, with D possibly being TRBD1 (5 bases). There are 15 residues in the CDR3. The V and J ends lost 0 bases and 0 bases respectively, with 7 bases between them. Germline CDR1 and CDR2: SGHRS and YFSETQ. For the CDR3, the DNA is TGCGCCAGCAGCTTGGAAGGGGCCTCTGGAAACACCATATATTTT. This translates into CASSLEGASGNTIYF.

V is TRBV10-3 and J is TRBJ2-7, with 13 positions matching TRBD2. Germline-derived CDR1 and CDR2 are ENHRY and SYGVKD. The length of the CDR3 is 15 residues. The J segment lost 3 bases and the V segment lost 6 bases, leaving 5 bases of the junction unmatched. Here the CDR3 DNA reads TGTGCCATCAGGACAGGACTAGCGGGAGACTACGAGCAGTACTTC. This translates into CAIRTGLAGDYEQYF.

The J gene is TRBJ1-5, the V gene TRBV10-2; D is uncertain. The CDR3 is 13 amino acids. The V end lost 2 bases, the J end lost 6 bases, and 8 bases lay between the germline ends. Looked up from germline, CDR1 is WSHSY and CDR2 is SAAADI. CDR3 nucleotides: TGCGCCAGCAGTGAGCGAAACTCTCAGCCCCAGCATTTT. Its translation: CASSERNSQPQHF.

The chain employs TRBV18 and TRBJ2-7; D remains ambiguous. CDR1 is KGHSH, CDR2 LQKENI, per germline. CDR3 length: 12 residues. Trimming pared 3 bases from V and 7 bases from J, leaving 10 bases between. The CDR3, as DNA: TGTGCCAGCTCACCTACACTATGGGAGCAGTACTTC. Its translation is CASSPTLWEQYF.

This chain joins TRBV27 and TRBJ1-2; D not certain. Germline CDR1 MNHEY, CDR2 SMNVEV (reference sequence). The V end lost 0 bases, the J end lost 8 bases, and 13 bases lay between the germline ends. This CDR3 has 14 amino acids. The CDR3 sequence is CASSLSRSLEGYTF. The CDR3 nucleotides are TGTGCCAGCAGTTTATCGCGGTCGTTGGAAGGCTACACCTTC.

This rearrangement joins TRBV28 to TRBJ1-1, with TRBD1 identical over 8 bases. The CDR3 runs to 14 residues. With 4 bases clipped from V and 0 bases from J, the junction kept 1 base outside the gene matches. CDR1 and CDR2 from the germline V gene are MDHEN and SYDVKM. The DNA of the CDR3 is TGTGCCAGCAGTTCAGGGGGCTTGAACACTGAAGCTTTCTTT. Residues: CASSSGGLNTEAFF.

In this sample, this clone turned up once. The V gene is TRBV19, the J gene TRBJ1-4, with TRBD1 matching 7 bases. The CDR3 is made up of 18 amino acids. CDR1 and CDR2 (germline): LNHDA, SQIVND (reference sequence). The J segment lost 5 bases and the V segment lost 3 bases, leaving 15 bases of the junction unmatched. The CDR3 here is CASSMTRHQQGKNEKLFF. The CDR3, as DNA: TGTGCCAGTAGTATGACCCGCCACCAACAGGGGAAAAATGAAAAACTGTTTTTT.

This clone was observed a few times. The rearrangement uses TRBV7-9 and TRBJ1-2; D might be TRBD1 (5 bases). Germline V gene lookup returns CDR1 SEHNR and CDR2 FQNEAQ (reference sequence). V lost 3 bases to trimming and J lost 4 bases, with 9 bases between them. This CDR3 contains 13 residues. The CDR3 DNA reads as TGTGCCAGCAGCTTCGACAGCTTCTATGGCTACACCTTC. Protein sequence: CASSFDSFYGYTF.

This clone came up once. The rearrangement uses TRBV28 and TRBJ1-3; 8 bases fit TRBD1. This CDR3 region has 15 residues. V lost 7 bases, J lost 2 bases, and 7 bases stayed unmatched. The V gene's germline CDR1 is MDHEN and CDR2 SYDVKM. The CDR3 DNA sequence: TGTGCCAGCAATGACCCCAGGGGGCCTGGAAACACCATATATTTT. Translated: CASNDPRGPGNTIYF.

The chain carries TRBV28 and TRBJ1-5, with 7 bases aligning to TRBD1. V dropped 6 bases and J dropped 2; count of bases not matched to a gene: 7. CDR3 size: 15 residues. Germline V gene lookup returns CDR1 MDHEN and CDR2 SYDVKM. CDR3 sequence: CASRATGAGNQPQHF. The CDR3, as DNA: TGTGCCAGCAGAGCCACAGGGGCGGGCAATCAGCCCCAGCATTTT.